These 7 T cell receptor beta chains were all obtained from the same sample, sequenced in a study of human T cells and chemical hapten exposure. The time point denotes: patch test 1, 2 weeks after DPC sensitization. The sample's treatment: therapeutic diphenylcyclopropenone sensitization with weekly scalp DPC. A single record per CDR3 protein comes from TCRdb applying MiXCR to the RACE reads. The sample shows roughly 360,000 distinct CDR3 sequences, nearly 5% of them seen only once. The starting material was whole blood, obtained in connection with sensitization to the hapten diphenylcyclopropenone (DPC). The receptors originated from a woman in her forties or fifties with alopecia areata. Some clones in this sample may be carry-over from other donors' samples.

The V and J genes are TRBV23-1 and TRBJ2-3; D perhaps matches TRBD2 (6 bases). TRBV23-1 is filed as an ORF, its function uncertain. This CDR3 region has 14 residues. Trimming removed 8 bases from V and 4 bases from J, with 16 bases in between. The DNA of the CDR3 is TGCGCCAGCCGGATAGGGGACTCTCCAGATACGCAGTATTTT. This translates into CASRIGDSPDTQYF.

This clonotype was observed many times. V usage is TRBV7-6 and J usage is TRBJ2-3, with 7 positions matching TRBD2. Germline CDR1 and CDR2: SGHVS and FNYEAQ. This CDR3 is 15 amino acids long. V trimming: 7 bases; J trimming: 6 bases; junction bases outside the gene matches: 13. The CDR3 DNA reads TGTGCCAGCACCTATCTAGCGGAGGGATCGGATACGCAGTATTTT. Protein: CASTYLAEGSDTQYF.

This clonotype was picked up a small number of times. This sequence joins TRBV5-5 and TRBJ2-3; 8 nucleotides match TRBD1. The length of the CDR3 is 15 residues. V dropped 4 bases and J dropped 5; count of bases not matched to a gene: 9. Germline-derived CDR1 and CDR2 are SGHKS and YYEKEE (reference sequence). The CDR3 DNA follows: TGTGCCAGCAGCATCAGCCAGGGGACAGGAGATACGCAGTATTTT. It is translated as CASSISQGTGDTQYF.

There are many counts of this clonotype. V usage is TRBV7-6 and J usage is TRBJ2-3, with D tentatively TRBD2 (6 bases). The V gene lost 5 bases and the J gene lost 4 bases, with 19 bases spanning the gap. The CDR3 length is 16 residues. Per germline, CDR1 SGHVS and CDR2 FNYEAQ. CDR3 residues: CASSKEGQGGADTQYF. DNA for the CDR3: TGTGCCAGCAGCAAGGAGGGGCAGGGTGGGGCAGATACGCAGTATTTT.

This clonotype was detected ten times or more. This chain connects TRBV28 to TRBJ2-7, with TRBD1 matching over 8 bases. This CDR3 contains 15 residues. The junction had 17 bases not matched to a gene; V was cut back by 5 bases and J by 11 bases. Germline lookup yields CDR1 MDHEN and CDR2 SYDVKM. The CDR3 nucleotides are TGTGCCAGCAGTCTAACCCGGGGACAGGTCCGATGGAAGTACTTC. It is translated as CASSLTRGQVRWKYF.

The chain combines TRBV20-1 with TRBJ1-1, with no clear D. Trimming stripped 1 base from V and 1 base from J, with 10 bases between. CDR3 length: 14 amino acids. CDR1 DFQATT and CDR2 SNEGSKA come from the germline V gene (reference sequence). For the CDR3, the DNA is TGCAGTGCTAGAGCTATCCAAGGGAACACTGAAGCTTTCTTT. It yields the protein CSARAIQGNTEAFF.

Turning to this clonotype: This clone may be a read error of a much larger clone one base away. The rearrangement links TRBV18 to TRBJ2-3, with TRBD1 as a possible D gene (5 bases). Trimming cost V 5 bases and J 5 bases, with 11 bases left between them. This CDR3 region has 13 residues. Looked up from germline, CDR1 is KGHSH and CDR2 is LQKENI. CDR3 coding DNA: TGTGCCAGCTCATCAGGGTTTGTAGATACGCAGTATTTT. This translates into CASSSGFVDTQYF.